This is a list of T cell receptor beta chains from one sample in a study of cytomegalovirus exposure and HLA in healthy donors. Method: immunoSEQ multiplex PCR; TCRdb's copy keeps in-frame clones and lacks some. The sample records around 72,000 clones, 60% to 75% being singletons. The specimen sequenced was PBMCs. The receptors shown here come from a middle-aged man in good health and CMV-seropositive. Both conserved end residues are part of each CDR3. The D gene is left open where the match is weak. Rows may omit the clone size; those that give it use once, few, many or a size class.

TGTGCCTGGACGGGGGGGTACGAGCAGTACTTC CAWTGGYEQYF NA TRBV30 TRBD2 TRBJ2-7
TGCGCCAGCAGCTTTGAGGCGGGGGACAATGAGCAGTTCTTC CASSFEAGDNEQFF NA TRBV5-1 TRBD2 TRBJ2-1
TGTGCCTGGTACTCTCTTAGGGGGACCGGGGAGCTGTTTTTT CAWYSLRGTGELFF NA TRBV30 NA TRBJ2-2
TGCGCCAGCAGCTTGGAGGGGCCTACTTTGGGGCAGTATTTT CASSLEGPTLGQYF NA TRBV5-1 NA TRBJ2-3
TGTGCCAGCAGCCCGGGACAGGGGTTAGGCACCATATATTTT CASSPGQGLGTIYF NA TRBV6-1 TRBD1 TRBJ1-3
TGCGCCAGCAGCTTGGGTCAGGTTAACTACGAGCAGTACTTC CASSLGQVNYEQYF NA TRBV5-1 NA TRBJ2-7
TGTGCCAGCAGGCCGAATACAGGGGGCTACGAGCAGTACTTC CASRPNTGGYEQYF once TRBV27 TRBD1 TRBJ2-7
TGTGCCAGCAGTCAGAAGGAGAAGGGGGCCTACGAGCAGTACTTC CASSQKEKGAYEQYF few TRBV11-3 NA TRBJ2-7
TGTGCCAGTAAAGGGACACTATCGAACACCGGGGAGCTGTTTTTT CASKGTLSNTGELFF NA TRBV19 NA TRBJ2-2
TGTGCCAGCTCGATTCACCGTTCGGTGAACACTGAAGCTTTCTTT CASSIHRSVNTEAFF NA TRBV18 NA TRBJ1-1
TGCGCCAGCAGCTTGGAGAGTGCCGGGGCCGGGGAGCTGTTTTTT CASSLESAGAGELFF once TRBV5-1 NA TRBJ2-2
TGTGCCAGCAGCTTAGTCTCTACCCCGCCCGAAGCTTTCTTT CASSLVSTPPEAFF NA TRBV7-9 NA TRBJ1-1
TGCGCCAGCAGCGCGGGGACGGGCGATAATTCACCCCTCCACTTT CASSAGTGDNSPLHF NA TRBV5-1 NA TRBJ1-6
TGTGCCAGCAGCCAGGACGGACGGGAGCAGTACTTC CASSQDGREQYF NA TRBV4-2 NA TRBJ2-5
TGTGCCAGCAGCGCTCTCGGGACAGGGGGCTACTATGGCTACACCTTC CASSALGTGGYYGYTF NA TRBV9 TRBD1 TRBJ1-2
TGTGCCAGCAGTGAATTGGCTAGGACACAAGAGACCCAGTACTTC CASSELARTQETQYF NA TRBV6-1 NA TRBJ2-5
TGTGCCTGCGGGGGGAACACCGGGGAGCTGTTTTTT CACGGNTGELFF NA TRBV30 NA TRBJ2-2
TGTGCCAGCAGCCCCGGACAGAACGAAAAACTGTTTTTT CASSPGQNEKLFF NA TRBV13 NA TRBJ1-4
TGTGCCTCGGGGGGTAATACGCAGTATTTT CASGGNTQYF few TRBV30 TRBD2 TRBJ2-3
TGTGCCAGCAGTTTATTACAGGGGGCGGGTGAGCAGTACTTC CASSLLQGAGEQYF NA TRBV28 TRBD1 TRBJ2-7
TGTGCCAGCAGTTACACAGGGGGAAGCGGAAACACCATATATTTT CASSYTGGSGNTIYF few TRBV6-5 TRBD1 TRBJ1-3
TGTGCCAGCAGTTTAACGACAGGGGGCAGGTCGTTCCCATTCTATAATTCCCCCCTCCACTTT CASSLTTGGRSFPFYNSPLHF NA TRBV28 TRBD1 TRBJ1-6
TGCAGCGTAGGTTGGTCAGGGGGACACACTGAAGCTTTCTTT CSVGWSGGHTEAFF NA TRBV29-1 TRBD1 TRBJ1-1
TGTGCCAGTAGTCAGAAGCAGAAGAGGGCATACGAGCAGTACTTC CASSQKQKRAYEQYF NA TRBV11-3 NA TRBJ2-7
TGTGCCACTTCCCAGGGTTCATCCACTAACTATGGCTACACCTTC CATSQGSSTNYGYTF NA TRBV6-5 NA TRBJ1-2
TGTGCCAGCAGCTTGGGTGACAATAATTCACCCCTCCACTTT CASSLGDNNSPLHF NA TRBV5-6 NA TRBJ1-6
TGCACCAGCAGCCAAGAGACTGAACAAGAGACCCAGTACTTC CTSSQETEQETQYF NA TRBV1 NA TRBJ2-5
TGTGCCAGCATAGTGGACACCAACACTGAAGCTTTCTTT CASIVDTNTEAFF NA TRBV6-1 NA TRBJ1-1
TGTGCCAGCAGACCCGGACTAGCAGAAAGCTCCTACAATGAGCAGTTCTTC CASRPGLAESSYNEQFF NA TRBV5-6 TRBD2 TRBJ2-1
TGTGCCAGCAGCCAAGGCGGGACGGCGAACACTGAAGCTTTCTTT CASSQGGTANTEAFF NA TRBV4-2 NA TRBJ1-1
TGTGCCAGCAGTGAAGGGGCAGGGGTGTGGTACGAGCAGTACTTC CASSEGAGVWYEQYF once TRBV2 NA TRBJ2-7
TGTGCCAGCAGCCAACAGGTCCTTGATGACATTCAGTACTTC CASSQQVLDDIQYF few TRBV6-1 NA TRBJ2-4
TGTGCCAGCAGCTTAGCAAGGGGGCTCGCTGGCTACACCTTC CASSLARGLAGYTF NA TRBV7-9 TRBD1 TRBJ1-2
TGCGCCAGCAGCCAAGATTGGGGGGGCGCAGATACGCAGTATTTT CASSQDWGGADTQYF NA TRBV4-1 NA TRBJ2-3
TGTGCCAGCAGCCTCGGGGACAGGGGGCGCCAAGAGACCCAGTACTTC CASSLGDRGRQETQYF NA TRBV9 TRBD1 TRBJ2-5
TGTGCCAGCAGTGCCGGGACACCTTATAATTCACCCCTCCACTTT CASSAGTPYNSPLHF NA TRBV27 NA TRBJ1-6
TGTGCCAGCAGTGATAGGAGTAGCGGGGGGGGCAATGAGCAGTTCTTC CASSDRSSGGGNEQFF NA TRBV2 TRBD2 TRBJ2-1
TGTGCCAGCAGTGACTCTTACAGGGGAGTCAATCAGCCCCAGCATTTT CASSDSYRGVNQPQHF NA TRBV6-4 TRBD1 TRBJ1-5
TGTGCCTGGACCCGGGTTTTAGGAAACACCATATATTTT CAWTRVLGNTIYF NA TRBV30 NA TRBJ1-3
TGTGCCTCATCCGGCGGGGGTTCTGGGCAGCCCCAGCATTTT CASSGGGSGQPQHF NA TRBV28 NA TRBJ1-5